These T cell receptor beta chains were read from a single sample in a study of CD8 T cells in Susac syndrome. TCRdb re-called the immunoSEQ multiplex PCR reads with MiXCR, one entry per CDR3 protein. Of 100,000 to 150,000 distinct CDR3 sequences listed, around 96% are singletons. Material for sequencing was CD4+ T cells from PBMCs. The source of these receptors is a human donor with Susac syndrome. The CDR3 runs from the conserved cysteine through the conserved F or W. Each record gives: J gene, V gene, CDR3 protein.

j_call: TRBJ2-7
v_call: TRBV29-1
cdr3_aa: CSVQSLPSYEQYF

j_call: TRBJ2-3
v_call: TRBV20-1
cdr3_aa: CSAHPSGRARDTQYF

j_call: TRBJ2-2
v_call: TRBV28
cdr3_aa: CASSQAAPGELFF

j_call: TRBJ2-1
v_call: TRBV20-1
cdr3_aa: CSARATSGRGDEQFF

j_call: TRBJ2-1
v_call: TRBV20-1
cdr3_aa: CSASSGRDEQFF

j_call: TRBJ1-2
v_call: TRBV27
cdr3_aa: CASSSPTYRGYTF

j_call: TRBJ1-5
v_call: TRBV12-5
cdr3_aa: CASGLRSNQPQHF

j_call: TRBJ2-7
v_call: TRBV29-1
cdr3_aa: CSVPGVYEQYF

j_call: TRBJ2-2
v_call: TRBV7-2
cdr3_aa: CASSLDSGELFF

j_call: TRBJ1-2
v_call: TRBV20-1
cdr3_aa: CSAREGRQGVSGYTF

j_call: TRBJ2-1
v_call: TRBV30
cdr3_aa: CAWGWNNEQFF

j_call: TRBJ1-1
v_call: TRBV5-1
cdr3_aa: CASSLMDRNTEAFF

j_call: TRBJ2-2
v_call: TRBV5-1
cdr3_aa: CASSGDRAGGELFF

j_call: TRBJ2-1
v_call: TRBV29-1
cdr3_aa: CSVAGQAGLQGLHEQFF

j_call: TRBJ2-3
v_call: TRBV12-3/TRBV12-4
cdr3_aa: CASSLNRGTDTQYF

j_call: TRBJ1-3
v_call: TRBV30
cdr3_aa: CASGASGNTIYF

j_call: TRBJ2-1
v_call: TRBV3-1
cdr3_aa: CASSQEFSSYNEQFF

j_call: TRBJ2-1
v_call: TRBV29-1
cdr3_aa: CSVEDLPAGGSYNEQFF

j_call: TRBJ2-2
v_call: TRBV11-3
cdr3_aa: CASSPQANTGELFF

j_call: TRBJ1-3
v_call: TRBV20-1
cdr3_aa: CSARLGAGNTIYF

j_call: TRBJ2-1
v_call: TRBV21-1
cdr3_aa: CATETRDEQFF

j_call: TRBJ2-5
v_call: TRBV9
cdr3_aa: CASSVAGGQETQYF

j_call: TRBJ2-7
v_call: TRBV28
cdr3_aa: CASSPLGREQYF

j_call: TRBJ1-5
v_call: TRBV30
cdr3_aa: CAWSVPRGYSNQPQHF

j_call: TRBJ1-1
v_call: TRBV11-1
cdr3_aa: CASSLPGRMNTEAFF

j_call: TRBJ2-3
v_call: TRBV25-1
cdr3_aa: CASRDSRTDTQYF

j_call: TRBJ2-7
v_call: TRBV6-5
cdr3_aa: CASSYSGTGSYEQYF

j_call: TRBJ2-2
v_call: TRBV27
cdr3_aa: CASSLQINTGELFF

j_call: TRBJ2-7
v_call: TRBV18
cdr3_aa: CASSPGTSGTLTYEQYF

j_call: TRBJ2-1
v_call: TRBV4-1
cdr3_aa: CASSRPGLGNEQFF

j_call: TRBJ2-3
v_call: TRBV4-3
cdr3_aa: CASSQDHSTDTQYF